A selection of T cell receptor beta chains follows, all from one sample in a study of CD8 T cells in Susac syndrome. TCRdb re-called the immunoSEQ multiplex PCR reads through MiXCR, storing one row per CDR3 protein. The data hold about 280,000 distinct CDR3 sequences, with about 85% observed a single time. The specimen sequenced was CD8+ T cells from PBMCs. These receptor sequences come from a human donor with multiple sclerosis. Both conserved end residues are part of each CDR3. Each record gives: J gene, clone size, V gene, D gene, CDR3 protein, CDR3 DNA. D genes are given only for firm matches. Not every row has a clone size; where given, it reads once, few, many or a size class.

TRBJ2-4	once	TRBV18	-	CASSPGSWLAKNIQYF	TGTGCCAGCTCACCCGGAAGCTGGCTAGCCAAAAACATTCAGTACTTC
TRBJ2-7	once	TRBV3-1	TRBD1	CASSHEGPLDRVDTYEQYF	TGTGCCAGCAGCCATGAGGGCCCCCTTGACAGGGTTGATACCTACGAGCAGTACTTC
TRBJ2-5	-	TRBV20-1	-	CSARDLEGGGPQETQYF	TGCAGTGCTAGAGATCTCGAGGGAGGGGGGCCTCAAGAGACCCAGTACTTC
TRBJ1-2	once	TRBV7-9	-	CASSQQADRSNYGYTF	TGTGCCAGCAGCCAACAAGCCGACAGATCTAACTATGGCTACACCTTC
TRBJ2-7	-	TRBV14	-	CASSQDRAGVREQYF	TGTGCCAGCAGCCAAGATCGGGCAGGGGTAAGAGAGCAGTACTTC
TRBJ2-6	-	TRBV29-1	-	CSVCTTGANVLTF	TGCAGCGTTTGCACTACTGGGGCCAACGTCCTGACTTTC
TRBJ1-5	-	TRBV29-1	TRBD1	CSVVGQGEGQPQHF	TGCAGCGTTGTGGGACAGGGGGAGGGTCAGCCCCAGCATTTT
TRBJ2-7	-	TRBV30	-	CAWSFGQGLPYEQYF	TGTGCCTGGAGTTTTGGGCAGGGATTACCCTACGAGCAGTACTTC
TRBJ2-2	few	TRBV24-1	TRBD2	CATSDGTSGRTRHGELFF	TGTGCCACCAGTGACGGGACTAGCGGGAGGACCCGTCACGGGGAGCTGTTTTTT
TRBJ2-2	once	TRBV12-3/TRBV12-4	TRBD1	CASSSDRDTGELFF	TGTGCCAGCAGTTCCGACAGGGACACCGGGGAGCTGTTTTTT
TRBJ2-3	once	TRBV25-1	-	CASYDTDTQYF	TGTGCCAGCTACGACACAGATACGCAGTATTTT
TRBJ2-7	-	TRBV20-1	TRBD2	CSARDRGGTTYEQYF	TGCAGTGCTAGAGATAGGGGCGGGACTACCTACGAGCAGTACTTC
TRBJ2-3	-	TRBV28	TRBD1	CASSWDRGTDTQYF	TGTGCCAGCAGTTGGGACAGGGGCACAGATACGCAGTATTTT
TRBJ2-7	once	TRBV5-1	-	CASRGNSYEQYF	TGCGCCAGCAGGGGTAACTCCTACGAGCAGTACTTC
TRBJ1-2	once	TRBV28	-	CASSFLSRVYGYTF	TGTGCCAGCAGTTTTTTGTCACGGGTCTATGGCTACACCTTC
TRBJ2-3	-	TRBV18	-	CASSPDEPTDTQYF	TGTGCCAGCTCACCTGACGAACCCACAGATACGCAGTATTTT
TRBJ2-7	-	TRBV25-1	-	CASNGHHSYEQYF	TGTGCCAGCAACGGACACCACTCCTACGAGCAGTACTTC
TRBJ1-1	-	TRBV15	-	CATTLGPETGEAFF	TGTGCCACCACTCTTGGCCCGGAGACGGGTGAAGCTTTCTTT
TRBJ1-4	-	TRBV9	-	CASSVAVGEATNEKLFF	TGTGCCAGCAGCGTAGCTGTCGGGGAAGCAACTAATGAAAAACTGTTTTTT
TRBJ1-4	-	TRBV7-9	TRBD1	CASSPPGQQNEKLFF	TGTGCCAGCAGCCCCCCGGGACAGCAGAATGAAAAACTGTTTTTT
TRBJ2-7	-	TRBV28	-	CASSATWGSISYEQYF	TGTGCCAGCAGTGCCACGTGGGGGAGTATCTCCTACGAGCAGTACTTC
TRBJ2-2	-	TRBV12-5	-	CASGFSGPGELFF	TGTGCTAGTGGTTTTTCAGGGCCCGGGGAGCTGTTTTTT
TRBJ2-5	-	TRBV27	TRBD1	CASSLQGAGETQYF	TGTGCCAGCAGTTTACAGGGGGCCGGGGAGACCCAGTACTTC
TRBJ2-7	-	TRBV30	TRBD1	CAWIPDRGPYEQYF	TGTGCCTGGATACCTGACAGGGGGCCGTACGAGCAGTACTTC
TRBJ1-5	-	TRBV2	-	CASKSESHQPQHF	TGTGCCAGCAAAAGCGAGAGCCATCAGCCCCAGCATTTT
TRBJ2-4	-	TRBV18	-	CASSPNRVMGAKNIQYF	TGTGCCAGCTCTCCCAACAGGGTTATGGGGGCCAAAAACATTCAGTACTTC
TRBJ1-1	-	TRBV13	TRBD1	CASSWQGERAFF	TGTGCCAGCAGCTGGCAGGGGGAACGAGCTTTCTTT
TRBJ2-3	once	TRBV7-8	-	CASSYSGYTDTQYF	TGTGCCAGCAGTTATAGCGGTTACACAGATACGCAGTATTTT
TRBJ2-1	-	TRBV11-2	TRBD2	CASSSSGRANEQFF	TGTGCCAGCAGCTCTAGCGGGAGGGCTAATGAGCAGTTCTTC
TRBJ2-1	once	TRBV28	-	CASSLPSGFYNEQFF	TGTGCCAGCAGTTTACCCAGCGGCTTTTACAATGAGCAGTTCTTC
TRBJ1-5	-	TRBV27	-	CASGAVGSSQPQHF	TGTGCCAGCGGGGCGGTTGGGAGCAGTCAGCCCCAGCATTTT
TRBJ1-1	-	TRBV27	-	CASSLSGVSEAFF	TGTGCCAGCAGTTTATCAGGGGTATCTGAAGCTTTCTTT
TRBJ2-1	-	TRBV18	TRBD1	CASSLGQGALNEQFF	TGTGCCAGCTCATTGGGACAGGGGGCCCTCAATGAGCAGTTCTTC
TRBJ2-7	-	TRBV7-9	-	CASSSLGEGDYEQYF	TGTGCCAGCAGCTCCCTAGGGGAGGGGGACTACGAGCAGTACTTC
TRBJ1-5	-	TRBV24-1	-	CATSMTGSGQPQHF	TGTGCCACCAGTATGACAGGCTCCGGTCAGCCCCAGCATTTT
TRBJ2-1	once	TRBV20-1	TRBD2	CSARDSPSGRWNEQFF	TGCAGTGCTAGAGATTCCCCTAGCGGGAGGTGGAATGAGCAGTTCTTC
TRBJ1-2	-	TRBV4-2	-	CASSQRSNYGYTF	TGTGCCAGCAGCCAAAGGTCGAACTATGGCTACACCTTC
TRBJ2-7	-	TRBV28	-	CASSLYQGYEQYF	TGTGCCAGCAGTTTATATCAAGGCTACGAGCAGTACTTC
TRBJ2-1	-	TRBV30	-	CAWSPRGRRIGQFF	TGTGCCTGGAGTCCCCGGGGCCGCCGAATTGGGCAGTTCTTC
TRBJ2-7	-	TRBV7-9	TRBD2	CASRGTSGSYSSYEQYF	TGTGCCAGCAGAGGGACTAGCGGGAGCTACTCTTCCTACGAGCAGTACTTC
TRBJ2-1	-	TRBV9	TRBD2	CASSVRAGVVLNEQFF	TGTGCCAGCAGCGTCCGGGCGGGAGTAGTATTGAATGAGCAGTTCTTC
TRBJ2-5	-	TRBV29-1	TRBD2	CSVTERELKTQYF	TGCAGCGTTACCGAGCGGGAGTTAAAGACCCAGTACTTC